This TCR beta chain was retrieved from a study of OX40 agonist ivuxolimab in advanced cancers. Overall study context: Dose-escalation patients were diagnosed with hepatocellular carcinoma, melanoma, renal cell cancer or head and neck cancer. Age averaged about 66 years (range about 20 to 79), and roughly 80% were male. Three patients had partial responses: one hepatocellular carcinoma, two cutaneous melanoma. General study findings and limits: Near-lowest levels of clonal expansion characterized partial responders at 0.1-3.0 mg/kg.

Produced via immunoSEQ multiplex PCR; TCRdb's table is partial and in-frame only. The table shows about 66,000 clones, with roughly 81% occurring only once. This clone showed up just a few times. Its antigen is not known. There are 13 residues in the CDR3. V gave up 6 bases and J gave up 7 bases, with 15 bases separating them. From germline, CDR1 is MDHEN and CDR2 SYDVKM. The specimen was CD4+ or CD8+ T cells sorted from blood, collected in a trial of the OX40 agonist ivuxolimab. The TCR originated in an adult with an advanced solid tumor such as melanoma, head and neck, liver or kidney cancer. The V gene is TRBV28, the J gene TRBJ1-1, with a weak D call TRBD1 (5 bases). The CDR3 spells CASRTLRGGEAFF. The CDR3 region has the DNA TGTGCCAGCAGGACCCTACGGGGGGGTGAAGCTTTCTTT.